A selection of T cell receptor beta chains follows, all from one sample in a study of blood T cell repertoires in COVID-19. Method: immunoSEQ multiplex PCR; TCRdb's copy keeps in-frame clones and lacks some. This table holds around 130,000 clones, around 85% found once. The sample was peripheral blood. Receptor source: a human donor in a cohort sampled during active COVID-19. CDR3s include the opening cysteine and the closing phenylalanine or tryptophan. Fields, in order: J gene, D gene, clone size, V gene, CDR3 DNA, CDR3 protein. The D gene is left open where the match is weak. The size field is filled for only some rows; it gives once, few, many or a size class.

TRBJ2-6	-	few	TRBV19	TGTGCCAGTAGTATAGGGGCTGCCGACTCTGGGGCCAACGTCCTGACTTTC	CASSIGAADSGANVLTF
TRBJ2-7	TRBD1	-	TRBV7-2	TGTGCCAGCAGCTTAGATCGGACAGGGTCTGACGAGCAGTACTTC	CASSLDRTGSDEQYF
TRBJ2-5	TRBD2	-	TRBV2	TGTGCCAGCAGCAAAGAGACTAGCGGGAGCGGGCAAGAGACCCAGTACTTC	CASSKETSGSGQETQYF
TRBJ2-5	-	-	TRBV18	TGTGCCAGCTCACCACTACACGACAGGAATCAAGAGACCCAGTACTTC	CASSPLHDRNQETQYF
TRBJ1-4	-	-	TRBV13	TGTGCCAGCAGCATTCAGGGTAGAGAGAAGGAAAAACTGTTTTTT	CASSIQGREKEKLFF
TRBJ2-7	-	-	TRBV3-1/TRBV3-2	TGTGCCAGCAGCACAAGCGGACAGGAGCAGTACTTC	CASSTSGQEQYF
TRBJ2-3	TRBD1	-	TRBV20-1	TGCAGTGCTAGTGAGCAGGGGGGCACAGATACGCAGTATTTT	CSASEQGGTDTQYF
TRBJ2-3	TRBD2	few	TRBV2	TGTGCCAGCAGACGGGAGGGCCGAACAGATACGCAGTATTTT	CASRREGRTDTQYF
TRBJ1-5	TRBD1	-	TRBV5-1	TGCGCCAGCAGTATAGGGGACAGGGATCATCAGCCCCAGCATTTT	CASSIGDRDHQPQHF
TRBJ2-3	-	-	TRBV4-3	TGCGCCAGCAGCCAAGCGAGACAGGCAGAACACCGCAGGAGCACAGATACGCAGTATTTT	CASSQARQAEHRRSTDTQYF
TRBJ2-5	TRBD1	-	TRBV5-1	TGCGCCAGCAGCACTGGACAGGGGAGAGAGACCCAGTACTTC	CASSTGQGRETQYF
TRBJ1-5	TRBD1	-	TRBV5-8	TGTGCCAGCAGCTTACTACAGGGGGCCTATAGCAATCAGCCCCAGCATTTT	CASSLLQGAYSNQPQHF
TRBJ1-3	TRBD1	once	TRBV3-1/TRBV3-2	TGTGCCAGCAGCCAAGCTGGGACAGGGGGTGGAAACACCATATATTTT	CASSQAGTGGGNTIYF
TRBJ1-2	-	-	TRBV5-6	TGTGCCAGCAGCTTTGGCAGGGTCGGTGGCTACACCTTC	CASSFGRVGGYTF
TRBJ2-3	-	-	TRBV5-4	TGTGCCAGCAGCCCTAATCCCTATCCTAGCACAGATACGCAGTATTTT	CASSPNPYPSTDTQYF
TRBJ2-2	-	-	TRBV11-2	TGTGCCAGCAGCTTAGACCGCGCCACCGGGGAGCTGTTTTTT	CASSLDRATGELFF
TRBJ1-6	TRBD1	-	TRBV7-2	TGTGCCAGCAGCTTAAGACAGGGGGGAAGTTCACCCCTCCACTTT	CASSLRQGGSSPLHF
TRBJ2-5	TRBD2	-	TRBV4-3	TGCGCCAGCAGCCAAGAGTTACTAGCGGGAGAAGAGACCCAGTACTTC	CASSQELLAGEETQYF
TRBJ1-6	TRBD1	few	TRBV30	TGTGCCTGGAGCGCATCGGACAGGGGTAGTTCACCCCTCCACTTT	CAWSASDRGSSPLHF
TRBJ1-2	-	once	TRBV6-6	TGTGCCAGCAGTTTGGGCAGGGATTTGGGTGGCTACACCTTC	CASSLGRDLGGYTF
TRBJ2-5	-	-	TRBV21-1	TGTGCCAGCAGCGAGCCACAGGGGCCGATGGAGGGGCAAGAGACCCAGTACTTC	CASSEPQGPMEGQETQYF
TRBJ2-2	TRBD2	-	TRBV5-1	TGCGCCACCTCGGGACTAGCGGGAGGTACGAACACCGGGGAGCTGTTTTTT	CATSGLAGGTNTGELFF
TRBJ1-5	-	-	TRBV15	TGTGCCACCAGCCCACTGAATCAGCCCCAGCATTTT	CATSPLNQPQHF
TRBJ1-2	TRBD1	-	TRBV5-1	TGCGCCAGCAGCTTGGACAGGGGGTACTATGGCTACACCTTC	CASSLDRGYYGYTF
TRBJ2-4	-	-	TRBV27	TGTGCCAGCAGTTTATCGAGGAAGCTAGCCAAAAACATTCAGTACTTC	CASSLSRKLAKNIQYF
TRBJ2-7	-	-	TRBV11-1	TGTGCCAGCAGCTCCGGGAACCGCAACGAGCAGTACTTC	CASSSGNRNEQYF
TRBJ2-5	TRBD2	once	TRBV6-2/TRBV6-3	TGTGCCAGCAGCCCTTTAGCGGGAGGCGAGACCCAGTACTTC	CASSPLAGGETQYF
TRBJ1-2	-	-	TRBV20-1	TGCAGTGCTAGACGGGGTGGTGGCTACACCTTC	CSARRGGGYTF
TRBJ1-6	-	-	TRBV14	TGTGCCAGCAGCCAACAGGGGTCGAATTCACCCCTCCACTTT	CASSQQGSNSPLHF
TRBJ1-5	-	once	TRBV30	TGTGCCTGGAGCCAGGGGCCAAATCAGCCCCAGCATTTT	CAWSQGPNQPQHF
TRBJ1-2	-	-	TRBV9	TGTGCCAGTAGCTCCGGGGTGGAGCGGGGCTACACCTTC	CASSSGVERGYTF
TRBJ2-2	TRBD1	-	TRBV7-6	TGTGCCAGCAGCCCCGGGACAGGGTCCACCGGGGAGCTGTTTTTT	CASSPGTGSTGELFF
TRBJ2-6	TRBD2	-	TRBV6-2/TRBV6-3	TGTGCCAGCAGCTTGTCGCTAGCGGGGACCACTGGGGCCAACGTCCTGACTTTC	CASSLSLAGTTGANVLTF
TRBJ1-5	-	-	TRBV27	TGTGCCGGCAGTTTCGAGGGAAATCAGCCCCAGCATTTT	CAGSFEGNQPQHF
TRBJ2-6	-	-	TRBV15	TGTGCCACCAGCAGCCGTAACGGGGGTCTCTCTGGGGCCAACGTCCTGACTTTC	CATSSRNGGLSGANVLTF
TRBJ1-5	-	once	TRBV7-2	TGTGCCAGCAGCTTAGATGTCAGTTACGATCAGCCCCAGCATTTT	CASSLDVSYDQPQHF
TRBJ1-2	-	-	TRBV14	TGTGCCAGCAGCCAAGGGCAGGGGACCTATGGCTACACCTTC	CASSQGQGTYGYTF
TRBJ1-1	-	-	TRBV2	TGTGCCAGCGAGGAACAACTAAGAGGCACTGAAGCTTTCTTT	CASEEQLRGTEAFF
TRBJ1-1	TRBD1	-	TRBV7-2	TGTGCCAGCAGCTCGAGTCCACAGGGGGTCGGAACTGAAGCTTTCTTT	CASSSSPQGVGTEAFF
TRBJ2-3	-	once	TRBV6-5	TGTGCCAGCTCCGAGTCATCCGGGGTCACAGATACGCAGTATTTT	CASSESSGVTDTQYF
TRBJ1-2	TRBD1	-	TRBV6-5	TGTGCCACCAAGGACAGGGTGGATGGCTACACCTTC	CATKDRVDGYTF
TRBJ2-7	-	-	TRBV2	TGTGCCAGCACCGGGACCGGGGGTAGCGAGCAGTACTTC	CASTGTGGSEQYF
TRBJ2-2	-	-	TRBV18	TGTGCCAGCTCACCGAGGGAGGCGGAAACCGGGGAGCTGTTTTTT	CASSPREAETGELFF
TRBJ2-7	TRBD1	once	TRBV6-6	TGTGCCAGCAGGCCGGGACAGTATCCCTACGAGCAGTACTTC	CASRPGQYPYEQYF
TRBJ2-3	-	-	TRBV7-9	TGTGCCAGCAGCTCACAGGGCCCAGATACGCAGTATTTT	CASSSQGPDTQYF
TRBJ2-1	TRBD2	once	TRBV30	TGTGCCTGGAGTGTACCGGGCGGGGGAATCAATGAGCAGTTCTTC	CAWSVPGGGINEQFF
TRBJ2-7	-	once	TRBV18	TGTGCCAGCATGCCCCTAACTAAGAATCGACACGAGCAGTACTTC	CASMPLTKNRHEQYF
TRBJ1-2	-	-	TRBV27	TGTGCCAGCAGTCGTCGGGGGGCGGACGGCTACACCTTC	CASSRRGADGYTF
TRBJ1-2	TRBD1	-	TRBV3-1/TRBV3-2	TGTGCCAGCAGCCAAGAAGGAGGAAGGCAGGACAGGGGACTGACTAACTATGGCTACACCTTC	CASSQEGGRQDRGLTNYGYTF
TRBJ1-5	TRBD1	once	TRBV2	TGTGCCAGCAGAGAAATTCTAAGGACAGGGCAGGCCCAGCATTTT	CASREILRTGQAQHF
TRBJ1-2	-	-	TRBV25-1	TGTGCCAGCAGTGAGGGTCGATTGGGCCTTGGCTACACCTTC	CASSEGRLGLGYTF
TRBJ2-7	TRBD1	once	TRBV4-3	TGCGCCAGCAGCCAGGACAGGGGCTACGAGCAGTACTTC	CASSQDRGYEQYF
TRBJ1-2	-	once	TRBV5-1	TGCGCCAGCAGCACTGCGGGGGGCGATGGCTACACCTTC	CASSTAGGDGYTF
TRBJ2-7	-	once	TRBV5-4	TGTGCCAGCAGCTTACGAGGGGGTGTCAACGAGCAGTACTTC	CASSLRGGVNEQYF
TRBJ2-1	TRBD2	-	TRBV7-8	TGTGCCAGCAGCTTTAGCGGGGGGTACAATGAGCAGTTCTTC	CASSFSGGYNEQFF